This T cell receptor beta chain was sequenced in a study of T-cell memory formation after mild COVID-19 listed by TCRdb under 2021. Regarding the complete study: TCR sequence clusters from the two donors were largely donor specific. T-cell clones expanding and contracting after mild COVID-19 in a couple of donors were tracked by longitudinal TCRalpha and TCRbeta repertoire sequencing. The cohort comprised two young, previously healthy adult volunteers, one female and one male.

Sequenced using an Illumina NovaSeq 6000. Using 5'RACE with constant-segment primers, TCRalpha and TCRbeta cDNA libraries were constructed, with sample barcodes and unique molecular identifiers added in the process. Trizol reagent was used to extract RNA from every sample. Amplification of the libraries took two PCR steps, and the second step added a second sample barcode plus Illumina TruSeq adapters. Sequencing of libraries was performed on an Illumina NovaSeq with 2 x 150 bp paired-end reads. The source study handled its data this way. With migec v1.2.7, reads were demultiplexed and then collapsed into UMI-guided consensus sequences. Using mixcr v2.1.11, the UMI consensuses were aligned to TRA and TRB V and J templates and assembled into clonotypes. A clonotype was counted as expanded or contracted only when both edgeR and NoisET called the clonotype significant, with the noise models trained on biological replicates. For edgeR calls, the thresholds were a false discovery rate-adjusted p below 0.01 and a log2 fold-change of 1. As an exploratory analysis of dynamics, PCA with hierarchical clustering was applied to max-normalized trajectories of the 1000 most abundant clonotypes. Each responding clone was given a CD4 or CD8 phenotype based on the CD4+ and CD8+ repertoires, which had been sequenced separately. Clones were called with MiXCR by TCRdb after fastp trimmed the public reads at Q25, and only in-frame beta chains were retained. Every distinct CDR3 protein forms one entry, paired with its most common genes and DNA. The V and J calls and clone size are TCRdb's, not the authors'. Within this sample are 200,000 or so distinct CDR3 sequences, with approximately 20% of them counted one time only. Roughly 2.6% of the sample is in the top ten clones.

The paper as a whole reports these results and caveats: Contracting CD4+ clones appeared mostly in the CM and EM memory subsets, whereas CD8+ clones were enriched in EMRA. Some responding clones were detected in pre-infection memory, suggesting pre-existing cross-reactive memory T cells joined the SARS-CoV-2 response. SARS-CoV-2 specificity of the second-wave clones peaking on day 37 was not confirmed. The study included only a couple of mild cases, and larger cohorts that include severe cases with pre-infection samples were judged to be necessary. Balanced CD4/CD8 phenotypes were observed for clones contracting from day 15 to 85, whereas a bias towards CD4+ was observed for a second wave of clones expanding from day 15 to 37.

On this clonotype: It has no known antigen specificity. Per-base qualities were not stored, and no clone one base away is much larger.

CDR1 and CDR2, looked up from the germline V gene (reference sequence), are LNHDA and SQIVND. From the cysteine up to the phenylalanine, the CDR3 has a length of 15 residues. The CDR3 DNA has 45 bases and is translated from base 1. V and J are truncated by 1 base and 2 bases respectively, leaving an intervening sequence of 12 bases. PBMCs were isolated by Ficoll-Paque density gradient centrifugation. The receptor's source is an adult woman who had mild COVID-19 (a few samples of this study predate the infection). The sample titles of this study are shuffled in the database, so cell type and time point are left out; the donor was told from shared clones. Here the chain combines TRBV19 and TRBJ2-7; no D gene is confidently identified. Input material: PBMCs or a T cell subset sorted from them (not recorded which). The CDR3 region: CASSIGGIGPYEQYF. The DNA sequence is TGTGCCAGTAGTATAGGTGGGATAGGGCCCTACGAGCAGTACTTC.